Listed below are T cell receptor beta chains from one sample, sequenced in a study of control samples from healthy donors and cancer patients. TCRdb's copy holds only in-frame clones and misses some; the assay was immunoSEQ multiplex PCR. Here the sample spans 98,000 or so clones, around 82% being singletons. What was sequenced was blood. These receptors were taken from a man aged 55 to 70 in good health. CDR3s include the opening cysteine and the closing phenylalanine or tryptophan. The order of the fields is clone size, V gene, J gene, CDR3 protein. A row's size may be missing; if present it is once, few, many or a size class.

clone_size: .; v_call: TRBV11-1; j_call: TRBJ1-2; cdr3_aa: CASRKRDREDGYTF
clone_size: .; v_call: TRBV11-1; j_call: TRBJ2-3; cdr3_aa: CASSGGDSGIQNTQYF
clone_size: .; v_call: TRBV29-1; j_call: TRBJ2-7; cdr3_aa: CSVDAPERGGDEQYF
clone_size: .; v_call: TRBV24-1; j_call: TRBJ2-2; cdr3_aa: CATSDLRDTGELFF
clone_size: .; v_call: TRBV11-2; j_call: TRBJ1-6; cdr3_aa: CASRENSPLHF
clone_size: .; v_call: TRBV3-1/TRBV3-2; j_call: TRBJ2-3; cdr3_aa: CASSQERGPATDTQYF
clone_size: .; v_call: TRBV11-2; j_call: TRBJ2-1; cdr3_aa: CASSLLRLADAHIF
clone_size: few; v_call: TRBV19; j_call: TRBJ2-7; cdr3_aa: CASSRQGARYEQYF
clone_size: .; v_call: TRBV18; j_call: TRBJ2-5; cdr3_aa: CASSTQGLLETQYF
clone_size: few; v_call: TRBV10-2; j_call: TRBJ2-1; cdr3_aa: CASSDGAGGQDEQFF
clone_size: .; v_call: TRBV7-8; j_call: TRBJ2-3; cdr3_aa: CASNLLAGEDTQYF
clone_size: .; v_call: TRBV7-6; j_call: TRBJ2-1; cdr3_aa: CASTPHFGSGIGSNEQFF
clone_size: .; v_call: TRBV27; j_call: TRBJ2-7; cdr3_aa: CASRGDRPYEQYF
clone_size: .; v_call: TRBV10-2; j_call: TRBJ2-3; cdr3_aa: CASSDQREWDTQYF
clone_size: .; v_call: TRBV5-1; j_call: TRBJ1-1; cdr3_aa: CASSAGTGMDTEAFF
clone_size: .; v_call: TRBV7-3; j_call: TRBJ2-7; cdr3_aa: CASSRGESYEQYF
clone_size: once; v_call: TRBV11-2; j_call: TRBJ2-1; cdr3_aa: CASSWDYPNEQFF
clone_size: .; v_call: TRBV9; j_call: TRBJ2-3; cdr3_aa: CASSEDRNWRAYTDTQYF
clone_size: .; v_call: TRBV7-2; j_call: TRBJ2-3; cdr3_aa: CASSYMITSGADTQYF
clone_size: few; v_call: TRBV30; j_call: TRBJ1-6; cdr3_aa: CAWRGGTGNSPLHF
clone_size: .; v_call: TRBV6-5; j_call: TRBJ2-5; cdr3_aa: CASSYGGGETQYF
clone_size: .; v_call: TRBV6-5; j_call: TRBJ2-3; cdr3_aa: CASVGSTDTQYF
clone_size: once; v_call: TRBV20-1; j_call: TRBJ1-3; cdr3_aa: CSARIGNTIYF
clone_size: .; v_call: TRBV4-2; j_call: TRBJ2-1; cdr3_aa: CASSRTTSGTDNEQFF
clone_size: .; v_call: TRBV25-1; j_call: TRBJ2-7; cdr3_aa: CASSGGAGAYEQYF
clone_size: .; v_call: TRBV30; j_call: TRBJ2-7; cdr3_aa: CAWRRTGANEQYF
clone_size: .; v_call: TRBV24-1; j_call: TRBJ2-7; cdr3_aa: CATSECREAYEQYF
clone_size: once; v_call: TRBV10-3; j_call: TRBJ2-1; cdr3_aa: CAISERPPPGRVFYNEQFF
clone_size: .; v_call: TRBV19; j_call: TRBJ1-5; cdr3_aa: CASSIRSGQASNQPQHF
clone_size: .; v_call: TRBV5-4; j_call: TRBJ2-2; cdr3_aa: CASSLAGVLAGELFF
clone_size: .; v_call: TRBV2; j_call: TRBJ2-1; cdr3_aa: CASRPGLAGNEQFF
clone_size: .; v_call: TRBV7-9; j_call: TRBJ2-7; cdr3_aa: CASSLDRDGRSYEQYF
clone_size: .; v_call: TRBV24-1; j_call: TRBJ2-1; cdr3_aa: CATSDLTTGKQFF
clone_size: .; v_call: TRBV2; j_call: TRBJ1-6; cdr3_aa: CASNRAFSPLHF
clone_size: once; v_call: TRBV19; j_call: TRBJ1-4; cdr3_aa: CASNAGSGFEKLFF
clone_size: once; v_call: TRBV10-3; j_call: TRBJ2-1; cdr3_aa: CASALTRAGGNEQFF
clone_size: .; v_call: TRBV7-6; j_call: TRBJ2-2; cdr3_aa: CASSLEQGSNTGELFF
clone_size: .; v_call: TRBV6-4; j_call: TRBJ1-1; cdr3_aa: CASREGENTEAFF
clone_size: .; v_call: TRBV2; j_call: TRBJ2-4; cdr3_aa: CASSEYGAKNIQYF
clone_size: .; v_call: TRBV3-1/TRBV3-2; j_call: TRBJ1-2; cdr3_aa: CASSQDLQGDYGYTF
clone_size: once; v_call: TRBV25-1; j_call: TRBJ2-6; cdr3_aa: CASGQASGANVLTF
clone_size: .; v_call: TRBV30; j_call: TRBJ2-2; cdr3_aa: CALGGGNTGELFF
clone_size: .; v_call: TRBV28; j_call: TRBJ1-5; cdr3_aa: CASSPPGQFNQPQHF
clone_size: .; v_call: TRBV6-5; j_call: TRBJ2-3; cdr3_aa: CASRKKGAGTDTQYF
clone_size: .; v_call: TRBV4-1; j_call: TRBJ2-3; cdr3_aa: CASSQDRLAGNTDTQYF
clone_size: .; v_call: TRBV7-6; j_call: TRBJ1-5; cdr3_aa: CASSPDNNQPQHF
clone_size: .; v_call: TRBV5-1; j_call: TRBJ2-5; cdr3_aa: CASSPGDKGMETQYF
clone_size: .; v_call: TRBV9; j_call: TRBJ2-3; cdr3_aa: CASSVRPGQGLTDTQYF
clone_size: .; v_call: TRBV5-6; j_call: TRBJ2-5; cdr3_aa: CASSLYETQYF
clone_size: few; v_call: TRBV27; j_call: TRBJ1-4; cdr3_aa: CASSTRRGTGALNEKLFF
clone_size: once; v_call: TRBV7-2; j_call: TRBJ2-5; cdr3_aa: CASSSKVQETQYF
clone_size: .; v_call: TRBV25-1; j_call: TRBJ2-7; cdr3_aa: CASSGDRNPYEQYF
clone_size: .; v_call: TRBV3-1/TRBV3-2; j_call: TRBJ2-7; cdr3_aa: CASSQEGRGMSLSYEQYF